These 13 T cell receptor delta chains share one sample of origin, sequenced in a study of γδ T cells in repeated Plasmodium falciparum infection. TCRdb reanalysed the multiplex PCR reads via CATT. This sample carries around 49,000 delta-chain clones, around 2% of them seen once, and the ten largest clones take around 22%. Bulk repertoires came from Vgamma9/Vdelta2+ or Vdelta2-negative gammadelta T cells flow-sorted from PBMC. Sequenced material: gamma-delta T cells from blood. The source is a pool of human donors (malaria-infected and uninfected, not separated).

As to this clone: A far larger clone is only one base removed, so a read error is likely. Different DNA sequences within this sample yield the same CDR3. J is TRDJ1 and V is TRDV1, with D perhaps matching TRDD2 or TRDD3 (6 bases each). In the absence of a J gene in TCRdb, the DNA was matched to germline to assign it here. Germline lookup yields CDR1 TSWWSYY and CDR2 QGS. The CDR3 spans 25 residues. V gave up 5 bases and J gave up 3 bases, with 46 bases separating them. Here the CDR3 reads CALGNPLPTVLYLLGSIGASDKLIF. For the CDR3, the DNA is TGTGCTCTTGGGAACCCCCTTCCCACAGTCCTCTACTTACTGGGTTCGATAGGAGCATCCGATAAACTCATCTTT.

This clone was detected ten times or more. The protein in TCRdb stems from a much larger clone and differs at residue 14 from this DNA's translation, likely a read error; here the protein is translated from the DNA. This sequence joins TRDV3 and TRDJ1; 8 bases map to TRDD3. TCRdb does not report a J gene; here it was assigned by matching the DNA to germline references. Trimming took 4 bases from V and 4 from J; bases not matched to a gene: 26. The germline CDR1 and CDR2 sequences are TVYSNPD and GDNSRS (reference sequence). The CDR3 covers 19 residues. DNA for the CDR3: TGTGCCTCCTTTCTTCCTCCACACGGGGATACTGGGTACATCGATAAACTCATCTTT. Its translation is CASFLPPHGDTGYIDKLIF.

This clone was recorded at least ten times. TCRdb pairs this DNA with a much larger clone's protein that differs at residue 15, likely a read error; the protein shown was translated from the DNA. This chain connects TRDV2 to TRDJ1; 7 bases match TRDD3. The V gene's germline CDR1 is GEAIGNYY and CDR2 EKD. The CDR3 runs 17 residues. The CDR3 region has the DNA TGTGCCTGTGACACCGTGGGGGAGGCCCCGAGAACCGATAAACCCATCTTT. Translation gives CACDTVGEAPRTDKPIF.

This clone has at least ten counts. The protein in TCRdb stems from a much larger clone and differs at residue 13 from this DNA's translation, likely a read error; here the protein is translated from the DNA. The rearrangement links TRDV2 to TRDJ1; 8 nucleotides agree with TRDD3. TCRdb leaves out the J gene; it was filled in here by matching the DNA to germline. The germline gives CDR1 GEAIGNYY, CDR2 EKD. This CDR3 contains 17 residues. The CDR3 sequence is CACDTVLGAPYTEKLIF. CDR3 bases: TGTGCCTGTGACACCGTACTGGGGGCCCCGTACACCGAGAAACTCATCTTT.

The sample holds many counts of this clone. The chain links TRDV1 to TRDJ1, with 8 bases lining up with TRDD2. With 0 bases clipped from V and 3 bases from J, the junction kept 27 bases outside the gene matches. Per the germline V gene, CDR1 is TSWWSYY and CDR2 is QGS. This CDR3 is 23 amino acids long. This chain's CDR3 is CALGELRLLPTTWGPFVPDKLIF. CDR3 sequence (DNA): TGTGCTCTTGGGGAACTCCGCCTTCTTCCTACTACCTGGGGACCTTTCGTTCCCGATAAACTCATCTTT.

This clone was detected a few times. The protein held in TCRdb is that of a much larger clone and does not match this DNA's translation at residue 7, likely because of a read error; the protein shown is translated from the DNA. V is TRDV1 and J is TRDJ1, with D maybe TRDD3 (5 bases). TCRdb lists no J gene, so it was determined here by aligning the DNA to germline. This CDR3 comprises 20 residues. The germline CDR1 and CDR2 sequences are TSWWSYY and QGS. V was clipped by 3 bases and J by 0 bases, with 26 bases between them. CDR3: CALGDFVGTPRREYTDKLIF. The CDR3 coding sequence is TGTGCTCTTGGGGACTTCGTGGGGACTCCAAGGCGAGAGTACACCGATAAACTCATCTTT.

This clone was observed at least ten times. Other nucleotide sequences in the sample specify the same CDR3. The chain is built from TRDV2 and TRDJ1, with TRDD3 matching 11 bases. With V trimmed by 0 bases and J by 1 base, 18 bases remained unmatched. Per germline, CDR1 GEAIGNYY and CDR2 EKD. This CDR3 spans 21 amino acids. The CDR3 region is CACDTLTLSVLGDNRTDKLIF. The DNA of the CDR3 is TGTGCCTGTGACACCCTCACCTTATCTGTACTGGGGGATAATCGCACCGATAAACTCATCTTT.

This clone was recorded at least ten times. This likely traces to a read error, being one base from a far larger clone. At the DNA level, this CDR3 is encoded by other sequences in the same sample as well. The V gene is TRDV1, the J gene TRDJ1; 11 positions agree with TRDD3. The CDR3 length is 20 residues. Germline-derived CDR1 and CDR2 are TSWWSYY and QGS. J was trimmed by 4 bases and V by 6 bases; bases with no gene match: 22. CDR3 in amino acids: CALGESSYVWGIPGGDKLIF. The CDR3 region has the DNA TGTGCTCTTGGAGAATCCTCCTACGTCTGGGGGATACCGGGAGGCGATAAACTCATCTTT.

On this clone itself: The protein recorded in TCRdb matches a much larger clone and deviates from this DNA's translation at residue 7, suggesting a read error; the protein here is obtained by translating the DNA. The same CDR3 can be traced to other DNA sequences in this sample. This rearrangement joins TRDV3 to TRDJ1, with 9 bases matching TRDD3. The V and J ends lost 2 bases and 2 bases, in that order; junction bases with no gene match: 24. The CDR3 length is 20 residues. Germline-derived CDR1 and CDR2 are TVYSNPD and GDNSRS (reference sequence). The CDR3 loop reads CAFQKALLYWGTHLTDKLIF. CDR3 DNA sequence: TGTGCCTTTCAGAAGGCCTTACTGTACTGGGGGACTCACCTAACCGATAAACTCATCTTT.

This clone was found a few times. The amino acid sequence in TCRdb belongs to a much larger clone and departs from this DNA's translation at residue 10, likely a sequencing read error; the sequence shown is translated from the DNA. The CDR3 sequence: CAFETWPSACSGGYVSDKLIF. The DNA of the CDR3 is TGTGCCTTTGAGACTTGGCCTTCCGCCTGTAGTGGGGGATACGTCTCCGATAAACTCATCTTT. The chain joins TRDV3 to TRDJ1, with 11 positions matching TRDD3. No J segment appears in TCRdb, so it was assigned here by matching the sequence to germline. This CDR3 spans 21 amino acids. Germline CDR1 is TVYSNPD and CDR2 is GDNSRS (reference sequence). The trim removed 2 bases at V and 3 bases at J, leaving 26 bases unmatched.

In its sample, this clone was seen a few times. Only one base separates this from a far larger clonotype, so it likely reflects a read error. The identical CDR3 is also encoded by other nucleotide sequences in the sample. V and J are TRAV38-2/DV8 and TRDJ1; unclear D gene. The J gene, not given by TCRdb, was assigned here from a germline match of the nucleotide sequence. Germline V gene sequence: CDR1 TSESDYY, CDR2 QEAYKQQN. This CDR3 spans 20 amino acids. CDR3 residues: CAYRRVSPSEGPRYTDKLIF. The CDR3 region has the DNA TGTGCTTACAGGAGGGTTTCCCCCTCCGAAGGCCCTCGGTACACCGATAAACTCATCTTT.

This clone was detected only a few times. The protein that TCRdb holds for this DNA derives from a much larger clone and differs from the translated DNA at residue 8, which likely indicates a read error; the protein shown here is translated from the DNA. The chain couples TRDV1 to TRDJ2; tentatively, D is TRDD3 (6 bases). Per germline, CDR1 TSWWSYY and CDR2 QGS. Trimming took off 0 bases at V and 0 bases at J, with 23 bases between the two ends. The CDR3 consists of 21 residues. CDR3 sequence (DNA): TGTGCTCTTGGGGAACTTCAATCCCTACGATGGGGGGTCCCTTTGACAGCACAACTCTTCTTT. It specifies CALGELQSLRWGVPLTAQLFF.

This clone was seen more than once but under ten times. A read error likely explains why the TCRdb protein, taken from a much larger clone, differs from this DNA's translation at residue 6; the protein shown is translated from the DNA. This chain joins TRAV38-2/DV8 and TRDJ1; D is uncertain. Since TCRdb gives no J gene, matching the DNA to germline was used here to assign it. CDR3 size: 14 residues. Germline V CDR1 and CDR2: TSESDYY, QEAYKQQN. With 0 bases removed from V and 2 bases from J, the gap between germline ends came to 8 bases. For the CDR3, the DNA is TGTGCTTATAGGAGCGCCAATCCTACCGATAAACTCATCTTT. Translating it yields CAYRSANPTDKLIF.